These 28 T cell receptor beta chains originate from one sample sequenced in a study of T cell responses to AZD1222 COVID-19 vaccine (dated by TCRdb to about 2021). The library was generated by the immunoSEQ multiplex PCR assay. In its TCRdb copy, this immuneACCESS table keeps in-frame sequences only and misses some clones. Where compared with another copy, unresolved V genes explain less than half of these, and the others have no known cause. The sample has about 99,000 clones on record, 75% to 95% of them singletons. The ten largest make up less than 55% of the sample. Reading the label with the study, this specimen's time point is: baseline before first vaccination. The source material was peripheral blood, sampled on day 0 of AZD1222 vaccination. The origin of the receptors is an adult in good health.

V is TRBV5-4 and J is TRBJ2-2; possibly TRBD1 for D (6 bases). Germline V gene lookup returns CDR1 SGHNT and CDR2 YYREEE (reference sequence). V dropped 0 bases and J dropped 12 bases, with 18 bases sitting between them. This CDR3 contains 15 residues. The CDR3, as DNA: TGTGCCAGCAGCTTGGCCCGACAGGCAAACTCCCAGCTGTTTTTT. The encoded protein is CASSLARQANSQLFF.

The chain recombines TRBV6-1 with TRBJ2-3; 8 bases agree with TRBD2. The CDR3 is made up of 14 amino acids. With V trimmed by 2 bases and J by 7 bases, 5 bases remained unmatched. Germline V lookup: CDR1 MNHNS, CDR2 SASEGT. The CDR3, as DNA: TGTGCCAGCAGTGAAAAGTCTAGCGGGTATACGCAGTATTTT. Translation: CASSEKSSGYTQYF.

This sequence joins TRBV19 and TRBJ1-1; TRBD1 matches 8 bases. The CDR3 has 13 residues. CDR1 and CDR2 (germline): LNHDA, SQIVND (reference sequence). After removal of 3 bases from V and 6 bases from J, the junction contained 3 bases not matched to a gene. The CDR3 sequence is CASSIRGRSEAFF. The CDR3, as DNA: TGTGCCAGTAGTATCAGGGGGCGATCTGAAGCTTTCTTT.

The V call is TRBV6-5, the J call TRBJ2-1, with 8 bases identical to TRBD1. Unmatched junction bases numbered 5, after V lost 0 bases and J lost 7 bases. Germline loops: CDR1 MNHEY, CDR2 SVGAGI. This CDR3 comprises 15 residues. For the CDR3, the DNA is TGTGCCAGCAGTTACTCGCCACAGGGGGGAAATGAGCAGTTCTTC. The encoded protein is CASSYSPQGGNEQFF.

V and J are TRBV19 and TRBJ1-1; the D is unclear. CDR3 size: 13 residues. V dropped 5 bases and J dropped 1 base, with 8 bases sitting between them. CDR1 and CDR2 from the germline V gene are LNHDA and SQIVND (reference sequence). The CDR3 region is CASSFLTNTEAFF. CDR3 sequence (DNA): TGTGCCAGTAGTTTCCTTACGAACACTGAAGCTTTCTTT.

This chain links TRBV6-1 with TRBJ1-1; no clear D. The CDR3 is 13 amino acids. CDR1 MNHNS and CDR2 SASEGT come from the germline V gene. Between the trimmed V and J ends, which lost 1 base and 1 base, there was a span of 4 bases. CDR3 protein: CASSEVRNTEAFF. The DNA of the CDR3 is TGTGCCAGCAGTGAAGTTAGGAACACTGAAGCTTTCTTT.

This clone was found a few times. The genes are TRBV5-6 and TRBJ2-7; no firm D call. With 0 bases removed from V and 0 bases from J, the gap between germline ends came to 16 bases. Looked up from germline, CDR1 is SGHDT and CDR2 is YYEEEE. CDR3 length: 17 amino acids. The DNA of the CDR3 is TGTGCCAGCAGCTTGGAGTTTCCCGGTAGGAGCTCCTACGAGCAGTACTTC. It is translated as CASSLEFPGRSSYEQYF. The full variable domain, rest sourced from reference TRBV5-6 and TRBJ2-7, is DAGVTQSPTHLIKTRGQQVTLRCSPKSGHDTVSWYQQALGQGPQFIFQYYEEEERQRGNFPDRFSGHQFPNYSSELNVNALLLGDSALYLCASSLEFPGRSSYEQYFGPGTRLTVT.

The chain uses TRBV3-1 (or the pseudogene TRBV3-2) and TRBJ2-1; 10 bases are a match to TRBD2. CDR3 size: 14 residues. Looked up from germline, CDR1 is LGHDT and CDR2 is YNNKEL (reference sequence). Losses at the gene ends were 4 bases for V and 12 bases for J; bases not matched to a gene: 9. As DNA, the CDR3 is TGTGCCAGCAGCCCTCAGGGGACTAGCGCCGGGCAGTTCTTC. Residues: CASSPQGTSAGQFF.

The rearrangement links TRBV7-2 to TRBJ2-7; 9 bases agree with TRBD1. Losses at the gene ends were 5 bases for V and 1 base for J; bases not matched to a gene: 6. Germline CDR1 SGHTA, CDR2 FQGNSA. The CDR3 sequence is 15 residues long. This chain's CDR3 is CASSLAGTGSYEQYF. CDR3 DNA: TGTGCCAGCAGCCTTGCCGGGACAGGGTCCTACGAGCAGTACTTC. Together with reference TRBV7-2 and TRBJ2-7, the CDR3 gives the full variable domain: GAGVSQSPSNKVTEKGKDVELRCDPISGHTALYWYRQSLGQGLEFLIYFQGNSAPDKSGLPSDRFSAERTGGSVSTLTIQRTQQEDSAVYLCASSLAGTGSYEQYFGPGTRLTVT.

V gene TRBV7-9 combines with J gene TRBJ1-2, with a weak D call TRBD1 (5 bases). Per the germline V gene, CDR1 is SEHNR and CDR2 is FQNEAQ (reference sequence). Trimming took off 4 bases at V and 8 bases at J, with 20 bases between the two ends. The CDR3 is made up of 15 amino acids. The CDR3 spells CASSSGGELLRGYTF. CDR3 sequence (DNA): TGTGCCAGCAGCTCCGGGGGGGAGCTTCTGAGAGGCTACACCTTC. The whole variable domain, filled in from reference TRBV7-9 and TRBJ1-2, reads DTGVSQNPRHKITKRGQNVTFRCDPISEHNRLYWYRQTLGQGPEFLTYFQNEAQLEKSRLLSDRFSAERPKGSFSTLEIQRTEQGDSAMYLCASSSGGELLRGYTFGSGTRLTVV.

This clone was observed a single time. The V gene is TRBV12-1, the J gene TRBJ2-7; no check of the table's D call, TRBD2, against the DNA was made. TRBV12-1 is a recognized pseudogene. The CDR3 consists of 12 residues. The CDR3 region has the DNA TGTGCCAGCGCGGGGAACTCCTACGAGCAGTACTTC. Protein product: CASAGNSYEQYF.

J is TRBJ1-3 and V is TRBV19, with D maybe TRBD1 (6 bases). This CDR3 has 13 amino acids. In germline, CDR1 is LNHDA, CDR2 SQIVND (reference sequence). V was cut by 5 bases and J by 4 bases, with 9 bases left in between. CDR3 in amino acids: CASSWTAGNTIYF. DNA of the CDR3: TGTGCCAGTAGTTGGACAGCCGGAAACACCATATATTTT.

This sequence joins TRBV20-1 and TRBJ1-1; maybe TRBD1 (6 bases). CDR3 length: 13 amino acids. Germline lookup yields CDR1 DFQATT and CDR2 SNEGSKA (reference sequence). The V and J ends lost 3 bases and 5 bases respectively, with 13 bases between them. The CDR3 DNA follows: TGCAGTGCTAGTCGGACAGCGGGGACTGAAGCTTTCTTT. This gives the protein CSASRTAGTEAFF.

The gene calls are TRBV28 and TRBJ1-2; TRBD1 matches 7 bases. The V and J ends lost 5 bases and 2 bases, in that order; junction bases with no gene match: 8. In germline, CDR1 is MDHEN, CDR2 SYDVKM. There are 15 residues in the CDR3. The CDR3 DNA reads TGTGCCAGCAGTCCGTACGACAGGGTGAACTATGGCTACACCTTC. Amino acids: CASSPYDRVNYGYTF.

The chain recombines TRBV13 with TRBJ2-1; 10 bases are shared with TRBD2. CDR3 length: 18 residues. CDR1 is PRHDT and CDR2 is FYEKMQ in the germline V gene (reference sequence). Trimming cost V 1 base and J 3 bases; bases outside gene matches: 9. The CDR3 loop is CASSLVSLAGEFYNEQFF. DNA of the CDR3: TGTGCCAGCAGCTTAGTATCGCTAGCGGGAGAATTCTACAATGAGCAGTTCTTC. The entire variable domain, with the rest obtained from reference TRBV13 and TRBJ2-1, is as follows: AAGVIQSPRHLIKEKRETATLKCYPIPRHDTVYWYQQGPGQDPQFLISFYEKMQSDKGSIPDRFSAQQFSDYHSELNMSSLELGDSALYFCASSLVSLAGEFYNEQFFGPGTRLTVL.

J is TRBJ1-4 and V is TRBV18; D not resolved. Germline V gene data show CDR1 as KGHSH and CDR2 as LQKENI. CDR3 size: 13 residues. Between the trimmed V and J ends, which lost 2 bases and 8 bases, there was a span of 9 bases. The CDR3 is CASSPGLEEKLFF. The CDR3 region has the DNA TGTGCCAGCTCACCAGGACTTGAAGAAAAACTGTTTTTT.

V and J are TRBV14 and TRBJ2-1; D is undetermined. This CDR3 contains 13 residues. CDR1 is SGHDN, CDR2 FVKESK, per germline. V was clipped by 1 base and J by 5 bases, with 6 bases between them. CDR3 sequence (DNA): TGTGCCAGCAGCCAAGGGCCAAACAATGAGCAGTTCTTC. This translates into CASSQGPNNEQFF.

This clone was seen only once. The chain employs TRBV28 and TRBJ1-3, with no clear D. Between the trimmed V and J ends, which lost 2 bases and 0 bases, there was a span of 5 bases. The germline V gene encodes CDR1 MDHEN and CDR2 SYDVKM. The CDR3 consists of 14 residues. The CDR3 nucleotides read TGTGCCAGCAGTTTACGGGGCTCTGGAAACACCATATATTTT. Protein sequence: CASSLRGSGNTIYF.

J is TRBJ2-3 and V is TRBV20-1; D remains ambiguous. Trimming took 4 bases from V and 6 from J, leaving 5 bases between them. The CDR3 contains 10 residues. Germline CDR1 reads DFQATT; CDR2 reads SNEGSKA (reference sequence). Written as DNA, the CDR3 is TGCAGTGCTAAGATGGATACGCAGTATTTT. It translates to CSAKMDTQYF.

There are a few counts of this clone. V and J are TRBV2 and TRBJ1-4; D remains unclear. CDR1 is SNHLY, CDR2 FYNNEI, per germline. This CDR3 spans 14 amino acids. V was cut by 4 bases and J by 1 base, with 7 bases left in between. In DNA form, the CDR3 reads TGTGCCAGCAGTGCTAGCCGAACTAATGAAAAACTGTTTTTT. Translated, it gives CASSASRTNEKLFF.

The chain recombines TRBV9 with TRBJ2-2; 8 bases are shared with TRBD2. The CDR3 extends over 14 amino acids. From germline, CDR1 is SGDLS and CDR2 YYNGEE. Losses at the gene ends were 3 bases for V and 7 bases for J; bases not matched to a gene: 5. CDR3 sequence (DNA): TGTGCCAGCAGCGCGGGACTAGGGCGCGGGGAGCTGTTTTTT. The encoded protein is CASSAGLGRGELFF.

The chain recombines TRBV7-2 with TRBJ2-7; 9 bases are shared with TRBD2. J lost 3 bases, V lost 0 bases, and 3 bases had no gene match. CDR1 SGHTA and CDR2 FQGNSA come from the germline V gene. The CDR3 has 15 amino acids. DNA for the CDR3: TGTGCCAGCAGCTTAGCTAGCGGGAGTCGCTACGAGCAGTACTTC. As protein: CASSLASGSRYEQYF.

This chain links TRBV30 with TRBJ1-4; a possible D gene is TRBD1 (5 bases). The CDR3 extends over 13 amino acids. Trimming stripped 7 bases from V and 5 bases from J, with 14 bases between. The germline V gene encodes CDR1 GTSNPN and CDR2 SVGIG (reference sequence). The CDR3 sequence: CASRDRGNEKLFF. The CDR3 region has the DNA TGTGCCTCCCGGGACCGAGGAAATGAAAAACTGTTTTTT.

This clone occurred once. The V and J genes are TRBV29-1 and TRBJ1-1, with a possible D match to TRBD1 (5 bases). The CDR3 runs 12 residues. V lost 4 bases, J lost 6 bases, and 12 bases lay in between. CDR1 and CDR2 from the germline V gene are SQVTM and ANQGSEA. CDR3: CSVASGGAEAFF. CDR3 nucleotide sequence: TGCAGCGTTGCCTCTGGGGGGGCTGAAGCTTTCTTT.

The table lists this clone with a count of one. The chain employs TRBV2 and TRBJ2-3, with D maybe TRBD1 (6 bases). Trimming cost V 2 bases and J 3 bases, with 9 bases left between them. The CDR3 consists of 14 residues. Germline V gene data show CDR1 as SNHLY and CDR2 as FYNNEI. CDR3 residues: CASSEQGKTDTQYF. The CDR3 DNA is TGTGCCAGCAGTGAACAGGGGAAAACAGATACGCAGTATTTT.

A remark on this clone: Mismatch with germline at one junction end may stem from a read error. V is TRBV27 and J is TRBJ1-1; D gene unclear. Looked up from germline, CDR1 is MNHEY and CDR2 is SMNVEV (reference sequence). This CDR3 comprises 16 residues. The CDR3 is CASSPGRTARNAEAFF. In DNA, the CDR3 is TGTGCCAGCAGTCCCGGACGGACTGCAAGGAACGCTGAAGCTTTCTTT.

The J gene is TRBJ2-7, the V gene TRBV28, with D possibly matching TRBD1 (5 bases). The CDR3 contains 14 residues. Per the germline V gene, CDR1 is MDHEN and CDR2 is SYDVKM. The V and J ends lost 2 bases and 6 bases respectively, with 14 bases between them. This CDR3 is CASSLVWQGVEQYF. As DNA, the CDR3 is TGTGCCAGCAGTTTAGTTTGGCAAGGGGTCGAGCAGTACTTC.

The chain is built from TRBV2 and TRBJ2-7; a weak D match, TRBD1 (5 bases). CDR1 is SNHLY, CDR2 FYNNEI, per germline. Trimming shortened V by 5 bases and J by 3 bases, and 14 bases separated the two germline ends. This CDR3 spans 14 amino acids. CDR3 amino acids: CASSREGVGYEQYF. The CDR3 DNA follows: TGTGCCAGCAGTCGAGAAGGGGTGGGCTACGAGCAGTACTTC.